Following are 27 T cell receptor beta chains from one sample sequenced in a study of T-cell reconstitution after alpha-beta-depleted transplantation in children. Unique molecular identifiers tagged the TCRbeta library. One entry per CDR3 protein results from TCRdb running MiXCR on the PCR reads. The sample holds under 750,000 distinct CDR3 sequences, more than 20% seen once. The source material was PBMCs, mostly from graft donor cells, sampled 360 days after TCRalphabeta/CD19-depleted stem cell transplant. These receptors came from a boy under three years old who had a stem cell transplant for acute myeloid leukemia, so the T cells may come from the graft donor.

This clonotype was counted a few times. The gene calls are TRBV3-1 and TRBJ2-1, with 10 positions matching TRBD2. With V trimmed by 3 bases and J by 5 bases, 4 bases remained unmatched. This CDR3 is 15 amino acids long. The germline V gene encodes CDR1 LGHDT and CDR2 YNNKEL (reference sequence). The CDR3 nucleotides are TGTGCCAGCAGCCAGGGGACTAGCGCCCACAATGAGCAGTTCTTC. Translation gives CASSQGTSAHNEQFF.

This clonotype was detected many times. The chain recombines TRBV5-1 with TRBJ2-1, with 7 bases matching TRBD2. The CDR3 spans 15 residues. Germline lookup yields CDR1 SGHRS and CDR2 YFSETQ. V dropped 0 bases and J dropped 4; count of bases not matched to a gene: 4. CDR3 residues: CASSLVPGGYNEQFF. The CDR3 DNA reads TGCGCCAGCAGCTTGGTCCCCGGGGGGTACAATGAGCAGTTCTTC.

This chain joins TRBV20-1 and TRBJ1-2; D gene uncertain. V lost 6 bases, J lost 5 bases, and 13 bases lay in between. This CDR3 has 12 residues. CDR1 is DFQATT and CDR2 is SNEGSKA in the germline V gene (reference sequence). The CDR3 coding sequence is TGCAGTGCCTTTAGGAAGGAATATGGCTACACCTTC. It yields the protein CSAFRKEYGYTF.

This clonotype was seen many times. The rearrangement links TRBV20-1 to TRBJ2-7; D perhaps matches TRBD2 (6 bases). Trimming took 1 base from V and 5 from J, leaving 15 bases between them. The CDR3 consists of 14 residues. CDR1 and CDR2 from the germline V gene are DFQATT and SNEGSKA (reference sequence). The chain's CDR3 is CSARGLRGIDEQYF. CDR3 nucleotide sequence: TGCAGTGCTAGAGGGTTGCGGGGTATCGACGAGCAGTACTTC.

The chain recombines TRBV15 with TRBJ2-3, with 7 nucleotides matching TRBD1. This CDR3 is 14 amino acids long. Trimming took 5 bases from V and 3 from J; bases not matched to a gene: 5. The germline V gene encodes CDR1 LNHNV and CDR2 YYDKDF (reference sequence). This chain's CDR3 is CATSGDRWTDTQYF. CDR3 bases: TGTGCCACCAGCGGGGACAGATGGACAGATACGCAGTATTTT.

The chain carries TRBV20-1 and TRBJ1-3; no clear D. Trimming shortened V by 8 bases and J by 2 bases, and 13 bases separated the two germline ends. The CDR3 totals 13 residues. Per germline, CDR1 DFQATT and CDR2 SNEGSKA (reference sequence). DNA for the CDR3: TGCAGTCTGAGCAGGATTGCTGGAAACACCATATATTTT. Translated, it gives CSLSRIAGNTIYF.

CDR3 sequence reads: CASSSREMRGWQFF. In DNA form, the CDR3 reads TGTGCCAGCAGCTCGAGGGAGATGCGTGGGTGGCAGTTCTTC. This rearrangement joins TRBV13 to TRBJ2-1, with D perhaps TRBD2 (5 bases). V lost 4 bases, J lost 12 bases, and 19 bases lay in between. The CDR3 runs 14 residues. Germline CDR1 PRHDT, CDR2 FYEKMQ (reference sequence).

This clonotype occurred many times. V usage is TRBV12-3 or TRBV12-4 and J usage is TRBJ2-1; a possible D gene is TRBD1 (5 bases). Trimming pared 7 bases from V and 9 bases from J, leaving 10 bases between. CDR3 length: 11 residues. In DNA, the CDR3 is TGTGCCAGCACCTTTAGGGGTGAGCAGTTCTTC. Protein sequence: CASTFRGEQFF.

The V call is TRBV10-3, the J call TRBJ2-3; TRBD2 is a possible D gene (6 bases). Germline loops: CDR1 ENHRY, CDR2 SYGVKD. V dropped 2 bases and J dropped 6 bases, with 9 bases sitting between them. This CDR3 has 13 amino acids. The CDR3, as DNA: TGTGCCATCAGTGAGAACGCGGGGGATACGCAGTATTTT. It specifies CAISENAGDTQYF.

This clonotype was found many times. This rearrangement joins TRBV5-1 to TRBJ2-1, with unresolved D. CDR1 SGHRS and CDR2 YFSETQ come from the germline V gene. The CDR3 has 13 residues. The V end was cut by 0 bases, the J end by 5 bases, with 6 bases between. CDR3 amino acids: CASSLALDNEQFF. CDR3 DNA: TGCGCCAGCAGCTTGGCCCTAGACAATGAGCAGTTCTTC.

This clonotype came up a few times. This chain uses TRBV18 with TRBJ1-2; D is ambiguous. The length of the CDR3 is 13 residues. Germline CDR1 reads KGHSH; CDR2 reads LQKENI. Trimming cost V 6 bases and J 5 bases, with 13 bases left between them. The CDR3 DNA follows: TGTGCCAGCTCTTCCGGGGTGGAGTATGGCTACACCTTC. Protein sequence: CASSSGVEYGYTF. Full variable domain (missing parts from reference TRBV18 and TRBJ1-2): NAGVMQNPRHLVRRRGQEARLRCSPMKGHSHVYWYRQLPEEGLKFMVYLQKENIIDESGMPKERFSAEFPKEGPSILRIQQVVRGDSAAYFCASSSGVEYGYTFGSGTRLTVV.

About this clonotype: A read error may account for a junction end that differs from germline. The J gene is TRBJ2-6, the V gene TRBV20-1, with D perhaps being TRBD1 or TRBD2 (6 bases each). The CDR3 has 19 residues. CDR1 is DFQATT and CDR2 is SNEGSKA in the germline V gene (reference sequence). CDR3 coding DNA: TGCTGTGCACCGGAGGGGACACAGGGTGAAGGGTCTGGGGCCAACGTCCTGACTTTC. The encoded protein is CCAPEGTQGEGSGANVLTF.

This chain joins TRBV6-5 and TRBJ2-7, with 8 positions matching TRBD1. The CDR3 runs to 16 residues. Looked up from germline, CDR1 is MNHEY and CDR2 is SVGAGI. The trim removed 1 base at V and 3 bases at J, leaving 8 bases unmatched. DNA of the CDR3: TGTGCCAGCAGTTACTGCGGACAGGGCCCCTTCTACGAGCAGTACGTC. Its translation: CASSYCGQGPFYEQYV.

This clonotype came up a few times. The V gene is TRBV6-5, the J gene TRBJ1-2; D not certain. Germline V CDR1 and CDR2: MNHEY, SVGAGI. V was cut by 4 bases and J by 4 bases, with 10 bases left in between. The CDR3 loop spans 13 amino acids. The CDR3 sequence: CASSSSPPYGYTF. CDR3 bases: TGTGCCAGCAGTTCCTCCCCTCCCTATGGCTACACCTTC.

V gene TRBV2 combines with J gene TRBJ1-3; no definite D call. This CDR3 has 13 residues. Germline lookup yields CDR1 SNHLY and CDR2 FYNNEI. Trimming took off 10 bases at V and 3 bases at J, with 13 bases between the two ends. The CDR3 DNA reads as TGTGCCACAACCGGGATCGTTGGAAACACCATATATTTT. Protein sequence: CATTGIVGNTIYF.

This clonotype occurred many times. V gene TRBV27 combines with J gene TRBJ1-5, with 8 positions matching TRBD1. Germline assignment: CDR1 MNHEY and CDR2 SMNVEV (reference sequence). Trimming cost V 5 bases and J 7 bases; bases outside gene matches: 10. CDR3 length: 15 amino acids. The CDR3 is CASSIDRGGGQPQHF. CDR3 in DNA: TGTGCCAGCAGTATAGACAGGGGCGGGGGGCAGCCCCAGCATTTT.

For the CDR3, the DNA is TGCAGTGCTACTAGGGGGGGGACTGAAGCTTTCTTT. This translates into CSATRGGTEAFF. The chain links TRBV20-1 to TRBJ1-1; possibly TRBD1 for D (6 bases). Trimming shortened V by 4 bases and J by 5 bases, and 11 bases separated the two germline ends. Germline CDR1 DFQATT, CDR2 SNEGSKA (reference sequence). The length of the CDR3 is 12 residues.

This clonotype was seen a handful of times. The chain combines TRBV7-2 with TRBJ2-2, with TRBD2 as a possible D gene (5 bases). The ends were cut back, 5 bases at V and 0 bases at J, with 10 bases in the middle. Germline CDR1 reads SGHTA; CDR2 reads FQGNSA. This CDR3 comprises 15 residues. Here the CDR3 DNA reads TGTGCCAGCAGCCGTCTAGCAGCGAACACCGGGGAGCTGTTTTTT. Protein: CASSRLAANTGELFF.

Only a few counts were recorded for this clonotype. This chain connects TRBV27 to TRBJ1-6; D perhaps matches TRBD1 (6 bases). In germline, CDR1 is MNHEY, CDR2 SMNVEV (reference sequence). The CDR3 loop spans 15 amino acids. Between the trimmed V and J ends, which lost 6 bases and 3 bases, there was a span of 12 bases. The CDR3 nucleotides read TGTGCCAGCAGCCGGGGGCGGGGCTATAATTCACCCCTCCACTTT. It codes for CASSRGRGYNSPLHF.

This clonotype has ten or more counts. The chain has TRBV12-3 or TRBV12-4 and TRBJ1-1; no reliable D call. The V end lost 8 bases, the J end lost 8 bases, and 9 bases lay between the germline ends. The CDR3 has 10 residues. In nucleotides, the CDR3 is TGTGCCAGCGGACCTACAGAAGCTTTCTTT. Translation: CASGPTEAFF.

CDR3 nucleotides: TGTGCCAGCAGCTTAGCGAGAGACGCTCGGGCAGATACGCAGTATTTT. Its translation is CASSLARDARADTQYF. This chain connects TRBV7-9 to TRBJ2-3; D is unclear. The V and J ends lost 0 bases and 4 bases respectively, with 14 bases between them. CDR1 and CDR2 from the germline V gene are SEHNR and FQNEAQ (reference sequence). The CDR3 covers 16 residues.

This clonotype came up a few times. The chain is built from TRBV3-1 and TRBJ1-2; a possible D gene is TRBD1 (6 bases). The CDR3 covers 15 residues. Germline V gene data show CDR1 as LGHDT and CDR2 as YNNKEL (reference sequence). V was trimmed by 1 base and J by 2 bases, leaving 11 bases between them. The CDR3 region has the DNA TGTGCCAGCAGCCAAGCTGGGGGCCGAAACTATGGCTACACCTTC. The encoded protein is CASSQAGGRNYGYTF. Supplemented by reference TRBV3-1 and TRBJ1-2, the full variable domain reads DTAVSQTPKYLVTQMGNDKSIKCEQNLGHDTMYWYKQDSKKFLKIMFSYNNKELIINETVPNRFSPKSPDKAHLNLHINSLELGDSAVYFCASSQAGGRNYGYTFGSGTRLTVV.

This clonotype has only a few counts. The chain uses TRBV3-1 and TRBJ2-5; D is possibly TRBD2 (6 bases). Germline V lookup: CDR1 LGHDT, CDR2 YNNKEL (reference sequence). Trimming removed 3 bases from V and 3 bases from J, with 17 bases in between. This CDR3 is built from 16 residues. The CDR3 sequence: CASSQVDSGGEETQYF. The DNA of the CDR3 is TGTGCCAGCAGCCAGGTCGATAGCGGAGGGGAAGAGACCCAGTACTTC.

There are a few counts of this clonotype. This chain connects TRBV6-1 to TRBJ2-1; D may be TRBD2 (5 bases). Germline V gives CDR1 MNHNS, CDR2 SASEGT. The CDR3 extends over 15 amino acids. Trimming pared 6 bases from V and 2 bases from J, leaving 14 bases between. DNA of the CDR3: TGTGCCAGCAGCCGAACTAGGGCCACCTACAATGAGCAGTTCTTC. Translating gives CASSRTRATYNEQFF.

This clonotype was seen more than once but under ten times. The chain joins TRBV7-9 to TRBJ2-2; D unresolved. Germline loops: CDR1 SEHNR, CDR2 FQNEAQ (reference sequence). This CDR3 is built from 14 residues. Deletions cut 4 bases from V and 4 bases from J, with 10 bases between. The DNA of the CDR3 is TGTGCCAGCAGCTCCCTTCAACGCACCGGGGAGCTGTTTTTT. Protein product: CASSSLQRTGELFF.

The CDR3: CASSPHTQGGYEQYV. The CDR3 DNA reads as TGTGCCAGCAGTCCCCATACCCAGGGAGGCTACGAGCAGTACGTC. V is TRBV6-2 or TRBV6-3 and J is TRBJ2-7, with D tentatively TRBD2 (6 bases). In germline, CDR1 is MNHEY, CDR2 SVGEGT. This CDR3 region has 15 residues. With 5 bases removed from V and 3 bases from J, the gap between germline ends came to 17 bases.

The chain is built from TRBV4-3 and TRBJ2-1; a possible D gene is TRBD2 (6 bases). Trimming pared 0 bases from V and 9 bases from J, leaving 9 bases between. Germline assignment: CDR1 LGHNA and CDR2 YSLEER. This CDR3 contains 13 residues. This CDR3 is CASSQDSGIEQFF. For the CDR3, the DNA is TGCGCCAGCAGCCAAGATAGCGGTATTGAGCAGTTCTTC.